These 13 T cell receptor beta chains originate from one sample sequenced in a study of T-cell reconstitution after alpha-beta-depleted transplantation in children. Construction of the TCRbeta library involved unique molecular identifiers. TCRdb re-called the PCR reads with MiXCR, one entry per CDR3 protein. This table holds over 150,000 distinct CDR3 sequences, 6.6% found once. The sequencing here drew on PBMCs, taken before TCRalphabeta/CD19-depleted stem cell transplant. These receptors all come from a boy under 10 years old with acute lymphoblastic leukemia, due to receive a stem cell transplant.

This clonotype was seen repeatedly, ten times or more. The chain joins TRBV7-3 to TRBJ2-3, with TRBD2 as a possible D gene (5 bases). The CDR3 sequence is 14 residues long. Germline values: CDR1 SGHTA, CDR2 FQGTGA. Trimming removed 4 bases from V and 5 bases from J, with 13 bases in between. The CDR3 is CASSSLTRGDTQYF. In DNA form, the CDR3 reads TGTGCCAGCAGCTCCCTTACTCGGGGAGATACGCAGTATTTT.

This clonotype was counted many times. The DNA for the CDR3 is TGCGCCAGCAGCTGGTTTTGGCGGGACAATGAGCAGTTCTTC. This encodes CASSWFWRDNEQFF. The chain couples TRBV5-1 to TRBJ2-1, with D tentatively TRBD2 (5 bases). V gave up 3 bases and J gave up 5 bases, with 12 bases separating them. Germline-derived CDR1 and CDR2 are SGHRS and YFSETQ. The CDR3 spans 14 residues.

This clonotype was seen many times. The V gene is TRBV18, the J gene TRBJ2-7; 9 nucleotides line up with TRBD2. This CDR3 spans 19 amino acids. CDR1 and CDR2 (germline): KGHSH, LQKENI. The junction had 16 bases not matched to a gene; V was cut back by 2 bases and J by 2 bases. CDR3 coding DNA: TGTGCCAGCTCACCAGACGGAGGGGGAGGTAGCGGGAGACCCTACGAGCAGTACTTC. Residues: CASSPDGGGGSGRPYEQYF.

The chain employs TRBV7-2 and TRBJ1-5, with D perhaps TRBD1 (6 bases). The CDR3 length is 16 residues. The V end was cut by 1 base, the J end by 4 bases, with 14 bases between. Germline CDR1 SGHTA, CDR2 FQGNSA. This chain's CDR3 is CASSLEHRAQNQPQHF. Written as DNA, the CDR3 is TGTGCCAGCAGCTTAGAGCACAGGGCACAGAATCAGCCCCAGCATTTT.

This clonotype was observed a single time. The V call is TRBV11-2, the J call TRBJ2-5; D uncertain. The ends were cut back, 7 bases at V and 1 base at J, with 13 bases in the middle. The CDR3 has 14 residues. Germline V gives CDR1 SGHAT, CDR2 FQNNGV. In nucleotides, the CDR3 is TGTGCCAGCAACACTGGCTGGGGCCAAGAGACCCAGTACTTC. Residues: CASNTGWGQETQYF.

This clonotype showed up just a few times. This sequence joins TRBV27 and TRBJ2-4; either TRBD1 or TRBD2 may supply D (6 bases each). The ends were cut back, 3 bases at V and 0 bases at J, with 15 bases in the middle. The CDR3 consists of 17 residues. Germline CDR1 MNHEY, CDR2 SMNVEV (reference sequence). The CDR3 DNA reads TGTGCCAGCAGTTTCCGGTACGGGGGCTTAGCCAAAAACATTCAGTACTTC. Residues: CASSFRYGGLAKNIQYF.

This chain uses TRBV20-1 with TRBJ2-4; a weak D match, TRBD2 (5 bases). The V gene's germline CDR1 is DFQATT and CDR2 SNEGSKA (reference sequence). Trimming cost V 7 bases and J 6 bases, with 13 bases left between them. The CDR3 is made up of 12 amino acids. Here the CDR3 reads CSVASRRNIQYF. The CDR3 DNA sequence: TGCAGTGTAGCTAGCAGGAGAAACATTCAGTACTTC.

This clonotype was seen ten or more times. The chain links TRBV3-1 to TRBJ2-7, with TRBD2 matching 10 bases. This CDR3 contains 14 residues. Germline loops: CDR1 LGHDT, CDR2 YNNKEL (reference sequence). V dropped 4 bases and J dropped 7; count of bases not matched to a gene: 7. CDR3 sequence reads: CASSLKRGGLEQYF. The CDR3 nucleotides read TGTGCCAGCAGCCTTAAGCGGGGGGGCCTGGAGCAGTACTTC.

By its share, this clonotype is medium-sized. V gene TRBV29-1 combines with J gene TRBJ2-2; D perhaps matches TRBD1 (6 bases). Germline V gene data show CDR1 as SQVTM and CDR2 as ANQGSEA. V was cut by 6 bases and J by 5 bases, with 16 bases left in between. The CDR3 extends over 14 amino acids. CDR3: CSVTTNRATGELFF. CDR3 nucleotides: TGCAGCGTCACCACAAACAGGGCAACCGGGGAGCTGTTTTTT.

This clonotype was seen more than once but under ten times. The CDR3 spells CSARNRGVAYEQYF. The CDR3 region has the DNA TGCAGTGCTAGAAATCGGGGGGTCGCCTACGAGCAGTACTTC. This chain connects TRBV20-1 to TRBJ2-7; 7 positions match TRBD2. This CDR3 is 14 amino acids long. Germline CDR1 DFQATT, CDR2 SNEGSKA (reference sequence). The trim removed 2 bases at V and 2 bases at J, leaving 6 bases unmatched.

This clonotype was seen a few times. V and J are TRBV11-2 and TRBJ2-1; D is possibly TRBD2 (5 bases). V dropped 0 bases and J dropped 0 bases, with 9 bases sitting between them. Per the germline V gene, CDR1 is SGHAT and CDR2 is FQNNGV. There are 16 residues in the CDR3. CDR3 protein: CASSLDVRASYNEQFF. CDR3 in DNA: TGTGCCAGCAGCTTAGATGTGCGGGCCTCCTACAATGAGCAGTTCTTC. Full variable domain (rest looked up from reference TRBV11-2 and TRBJ2-1): EAGVAQSPRYKIIEKRQSVAFWCNPISGHATLYWYQQILGQGPKLLIQFQNNGVVDDSQLPKDRFSAERLKGVDSTLKIQPAKLEDSAVYLCASSLDVRASYNEQFFGPGTRLTVL.

This clonotype was picked up many times. The rearrangement links TRBV29-1 to TRBJ2-3; tentative D call: TRBD1 (5 bases). Germline lookup yields CDR1 SQVTM and CDR2 ANQGSEA. V was cut by 3 bases and J by 2 bases, with 12 bases left in between. This CDR3 region has 14 residues. The CDR3 DNA is TGCAGCGTTGAGGGTGTAGGGGCCACAGATACGCAGTATTTT. Its protein is CSVEGVGATDTQYF.

There are a few counts of this clonotype. This chain joins TRBV20-1 and TRBJ2-5; the match to TRBD2 covers 14 bases. The germline gives CDR1 DFQATT, CDR2 SNEGSKA (reference sequence). CDR3 length: 16 residues. V dropped 5 bases and J dropped 5; count of bases not matched to a gene: 10. The CDR3 region has the DNA TGCAGTGCTGAGGGACTAGCGGGGGCGAGGATGGAGACCCAGTACTTC. Its translation: CSAEGLAGARMETQYF.